Listed here are 20 T cell receptor beta chains from one sample, sequenced in a study of early stage breast cancer tumors. Here immunoSEQ multiplex PCR was the method, and the copy in TCRdb shows in-frame clones only, minus some. Of under 45,000 clones in the sample, about 78% were seen once. The material sequenced was blood. The receptors here all came from a person in their fifties with breast cancer.

This chain connects TRBV7-2 to TRBJ1-1; 7 nucleotides align to TRBD1. V was clipped by 4 bases and J by 5 bases; unmatched bases: 7. CDR3 size: 14 residues. Germline V gene sequence: CDR1 SGHTA, CDR2 FQGNSA. CDR3 protein: CASSSYRGGTEAFF. Written as DNA, the CDR3 is TGTGCCAGCAGCTCTTACAGGGGAGGAACTGAAGCTTTCTTT.

The chain joins TRBV4-1 to TRBJ2-2; no firm D call. Trimming cost V 0 bases and J 5 bases, with 19 bases left between them. Germline values: CDR1 MGHRA, CDR2 YSYEKL. The CDR3 sequence is 18 residues long. The CDR3 DNA is TGCGCCAGCAGCCAAGAAGTTGGGCCTCGGATAAGGACCGGGGAGCTGTTTTTT. Amino acid sequence: CASSQEVGPRIRTGELFF.

V is TRBV10-3 and J is TRBJ1-5; 9 bases align to TRBD1. CDR3 length: 13 residues. The J segment lost 6 bases and the V segment lost 8 bases, leaving 5 bases of the junction unmatched. Germline CDR1 and CDR2: ENHRY and SYGVKD. CDR3 in DNA: TGTGCCATCGGGTCGACAGGGGGTCAGCCCCAGCATTTT. Amino acids: CAIGSTGGQPQHF.

The CDR3: CASSSSGTEMNEKLFF. The CDR3 DNA sequence: TGCGCCAGCAGCTCCTCCGGGACAGAAATGAATGAAAAACTGTTTTTT. The J gene is TRBJ1-4, the V gene TRBV5-1; 7 bases align to TRBD1. The junction had 10 bases not matched to a gene; V was cut back by 3 bases and J by 5 bases. From germline, CDR1 is SGHRS and CDR2 YFSETQ. The CDR3 is 16 residues long.

The chain employs TRBV5-4 and TRBJ2-1; D might be TRBD1 (6 bases). The V end lost 4 bases, the J end lost 1 base, and 9 bases lay between the germline ends. CDR3 length: 14 residues. CDR1 SGHNT and CDR2 YYREEE come from the germline V gene (reference sequence). The CDR3 nucleotides read TGTGCCAGCAGCAACAGGGATTCCTACAATGAGCAGTTCTTC. It codes for CASSNRDSYNEQFF.

This sequence joins TRBV5-1 and TRBJ2-4, with 11 positions matching TRBD1. Germline CDR1 SGHRS, CDR2 YFSETQ. J lost 8 bases, V lost 4 bases, and 8 bases had no gene match. There are 15 residues in the CDR3. This CDR3 is CASSPDRGQADIQYF. CDR3 nucleotide sequence: TGCGCCAGCAGCCCGGACAGGGGGCAGGCGGACATTCAGTACTTC.

The chain is built from TRBV27 and TRBJ2-3; 11 bases are shared with TRBD1. The length of the CDR3 is 17 residues. The junction had 13 bases not matched to a gene; V was cut back by 7 bases and J by 4 bases. The germline CDR1 and CDR2 sequences are MNHEY and SMNVEV (reference sequence). CDR3 sequence: CASTTGQGAVSADTQYF. The CDR3 nucleotides are TGTGCCAGCACCACAGGACAGGGGGCTGTCTCCGCAGATACGCAGTATTTT.

This chain joins TRBV7-2 and TRBJ1-2; possible D gene TRBD1, 5 bases. This CDR3 has 15 amino acids. The germline V gene encodes CDR1 SGHTA and CDR2 FQGNSA. Trimming stripped 1 base from V and 4 bases from J, with 13 bases between. This CDR3 is CASSLDLRGFYGYTF. CDR3 bases: TGTGCCAGCAGCTTAGACCTGCGGGGGTTCTATGGCTACACCTTC.

This clone was seen a handful of times. CDR3 coding DNA: TGTGCCTGGAGTCCGGACAGCCTCCAGTTCTTC. This sequence encodes CAWSPDSLQFF. This sequence joins TRBV30 and TRBJ2-1; a weak D match, TRBD1 (6 bases). Between the trimmed V and J ends, which lost 2 bases and 13 bases, there was a span of 12 bases. Germline CDR1 GTSNPN, CDR2 SVGIG (reference sequence). This CDR3 is built from 11 residues.

The chain uses TRBV10-2 and TRBJ2-7; TRBD1 agrees at 7 bases. Trimming cost V 3 bases and J 6 bases; bases outside gene matches: 5. CDR3 size: 13 residues. The V gene's germline CDR1 is WSHSY and CDR2 SAAADI. The DNA of the CDR3 is TGCGCCAGCAGTGAAAGGGGGCAAGGCGAGCAGTACGTC. This gives the protein CASSERGQGEQYV.

This sequence joins TRBV29-1 and TRBJ2-3; 14 bases line up with TRBD2. Germline V gene lookup returns CDR1 SQVTM and CDR2 ANQGSEA. This CDR3 is built from 16 residues. V was clipped by 4 bases and J by 2 bases; unmatched bases: 5. DNA of the CDR3: TGCAGCGTTGCTCGACTAGCGGGGGGGTACACAGATACGCAGTATTTT. It codes for CSVARLAGGYTDTQYF.

This rearrangement joins TRBV7-2 to TRBJ2-5; D is perhaps TRBD2 (6 bases). CDR3 length: 14 amino acids. Germline V gives CDR1 SGHTA, CDR2 FQGNSA. The ends were cut back, 2 bases at V and 10 bases at J, with 17 bases in the middle. CDR3 nucleotides: TGTGCCAGCAGCTTATTCAAAGGTCGCGGGGACCAGTACTTC. Translating it yields CASSLFKGRGDQYF.

J is TRBJ1-5 and V is TRBV10-3, with D tentatively TRBD1 (6 bases). Germline loops: CDR1 ENHRY, CDR2 SYGVKD. This CDR3 has 13 residues. V lost 0 bases to trimming and J lost 15 bases, with 15 bases between them. CDR3 DNA sequence: TGTGCCATCAGTGAGTCAGCCCAGGACAGCCGGCATTTT. It translates to CAISESAQDSRHF.

The table lists this clone with a count of one. The chain has TRBV7-9 and TRBJ1-3; TRBD1 is a possible D gene (6 bases). The germline CDR1 and CDR2 sequences are SEHNR and FQNEAQ (reference sequence). Between the trimmed V and J ends, which lost 1 base and 2 bases, there was a span of 6 bases. This CDR3 has 14 residues. This CDR3 is CASSLDRAGNTIYF. CDR3 coding DNA: TGTGCCAGCAGCTTAGACAGGGCTGGAAACACCATATATTTT. The full variable domain, rest sourced from reference TRBV7-9 and TRBJ1-3, is DTGVSQNPRHKITKRGQNVTFRCDPISEHNRLYWYRQTLGQGPEFLTYFQNEAQLEKSRLLSDRFSAERPKGSFSTLEIQRTEQGDSAMYLCASSLDRAGNTIYFGEGSWLTVV.

The chain has TRBV7-9 and TRBJ2-3; a weak D match, TRBD2 (6 bases). The ends were cut back, 3 bases at V and 4 bases at J, with 11 bases in the middle. CDR3 size: 14 residues. CDR1 and CDR2 from the germline V gene are SEHNR and FQNEAQ (reference sequence). CDR3 sequence (DNA): TGTGCCAGCAGCTTGGGGGGAGAGGCAGATACGCAGTATTTT. Its translation: CASSLGGEADTQYF.

The V and J genes are TRBV11-3 and TRBJ2-2, with D perhaps matching TRBD2 (7 bases). There are 15 residues in the CDR3. The V gene's germline CDR1 is SGHNT and CDR2 YENEEA. V was trimmed by 2 bases and J by 4 bases, leaving 11 bases between them. CDR3 DNA sequence: TGTGCCAGCAGCTTAAGGGGGAGGGTCACCGGGGAGCTGTTTTTT. It specifies CASSLRGRVTGELFF.

The chain uses TRBV12-5 and TRBJ1-2; 10 bases align to TRBD1. This CDR3 contains 16 residues. Germline CDR1 LGHNT, CDR2 FRNRAP. Germline trimming cut 5 bases from V and 5 bases from J; bases unmatched to any gene: 11. Here the CDR3 reads CASGPPSTGGRYGYTF. The DNA of the CDR3 is TGTGCTAGTGGTCCACCCTCGACAGGGGGCAGGTATGGCTACACCTTC.

This chain joins TRBV5-1 and TRBJ1-4; no reliable D call. Trimming cost V 4 bases and J 0 bases, with 7 bases left between them. The V gene's germline CDR1 is SGHRS and CDR2 YFSETQ. The CDR3 covers 14 residues. The CDR3 DNA sequence: TGCGCCAGCAGCCCCCGAGCAACTAATGAAAAACTGTTTTTT. It encodes CASSPRATNEKLFF.

The chain joins TRBV11-3 to TRBJ2-1; TRBD2 matches 7 bases. The germline V gene encodes CDR1 SGHNT and CDR2 YENEEA. The CDR3 covers 15 residues. Trimming took 1 base from V and 2 from J; bases not matched to a gene: 2. The chain's CDR3 is CASSLGSGPYNEQFF. For the CDR3, the DNA is TGTGCCAGCAGCTTAGGTAGCGGGCCCTACAATGAGCAGTTCTTC.

The chain links TRBV7-8 to TRBJ2-7, with 8 positions matching TRBD2. This CDR3 is built from 18 residues. Trimming took 1 base from V and 2 from J; bases not matched to a gene: 13. Germline CDR1 reads SGHVS; CDR2 reads FQNEAQ. Here the CDR3 reads CASSLGESPAGVPYEQYF. The CDR3, as DNA: TGTGCCAGCAGCTTAGGGGAATCTCCAGCGGGAGTTCCCTACGAGCAGTACTTC.